The 17 T cell receptor beta chains below were found in one sample sequenced in a study of blood T cell repertoires in COVID-19. Assay used: immunoSEQ multiplex PCR; TCRdb lists only in-frame clones, some missing. The sample consists of around 250,000 clones, around 85% of them appearing once. Sequencing was carried out using PBMCs or T cells enriched from blood (not recorded which). These receptors all stem from a woman aged 50 to 60 who had recovered from COVID-19.

J is TRBJ1-2 and V is TRBV4-1, with D possibly matching TRBD1 (5 bases). Germline CDR1 MGHRA, CDR2 YSYEKL. The CDR3 covers 17 residues. Trimming pared 0 bases from V and 2 bases from J, leaving 16 bases between. The CDR3 loop is CASSQDPQGPLNYGYTF. CDR3 nucleotides: TGCGCCAGCAGCCAAGATCCCCAGGGCCCGTTAAACTATGGCTACACCTTC.

The CDR3 DNA follows: TGTGCCAGCAGTGTTTTCCAGGGGGTCACCGGGGAGCTGTTTTTT. Translating it yields CASSVFQGVTGELFF. The chain carries TRBV2 and TRBJ2-2, with TRBD1 matching 7 bases. The J segment lost 4 bases and the V segment lost 4 bases, leaving 6 bases of the junction unmatched. This CDR3 comprises 15 residues. Germline lookup yields CDR1 SNHLY and CDR2 FYNNEI. Full variable domain (missing parts from reference TRBV2 and TRBJ2-2): EPEVTQTPSHQVTQMGQEVILRCVPISNHLYFYWYRQILGQKVEFLVSFYNNEISEKSEIFDDQFSVERPDGSNFTLKIRSTKLEDSAMYFCASSVFQGVTGELFFGEGSRLTVL.

As DNA, the CDR3 is TGCGCCAGCAGCTCATTAGCGGGAGGAGGGTACGAGCAGTACTTC. Translated: CASSSLAGGGYEQYF. The rearrangement links TRBV5-1 to TRBJ2-7, with 10 bases fitting TRBD2. V trimming: 3 bases; J trimming: 4 bases; junction bases outside the gene matches: 7. Germline V gives CDR1 SGHRS, CDR2 YFSETQ. This CDR3 has 15 amino acids.

This clone was seen a single time. This rearrangement joins TRBV5-1 to TRBJ2-7, with 8 nucleotides matching TRBD1. The CDR3 has 14 amino acids. Germline values: CDR1 SGHRS, CDR2 YFSETQ. The ends lost 4 bases at V and 3 bases at J; junction bases unmatched: 6. The CDR3, as DNA: TGCGCCAGCAGCCCAGGGACAGGCCTCTACGAGCAGTACTTC. Its translation is CASSPGTGLYEQYF.

This clone showed up just a few times. The CDR3 nucleotides read TGCGCCAGCAGCCAACTCAGCGGGACTAGCGGGCCCTACGAGCAGTACTTC. Protein product: CASSQLSGTSGPYEQYF. The chain carries TRBV4-1 and TRBJ2-7, with 12 positions matching TRBD2. V was clipped by 2 bases and J by 2 bases; unmatched bases: 7. CDR3 size: 17 residues. CDR1 is MGHRA and CDR2 is YSYEKL in the germline V gene.

In nucleotides, the CDR3 is TGCAGTGCTAGGGCCATTTGGGGCTACACCTTC. Its protein product is CSARAIWGYTF. The chain uses TRBV20-1 and TRBJ1-2; D remains ambiguous. This CDR3 has 11 residues. Germline V gives CDR1 DFQATT, CDR2 SNEGSKA (reference sequence). V was cut by 3 bases and J by 8 bases, with 10 bases left in between.

The J gene is TRBJ1-1, the V gene TRBV10-1; 7 bases match TRBD1. Germline CDR1 is WNHNN and CDR2 is SYGVQD (reference sequence). Trimming removed 4 bases from V and 0 bases from J; junction bases left unmatched: 8. This CDR3 has 16 amino acids. The CDR3 DNA sequence: TGCGCCAGCAGTGCTGGGACAGCAAATTTGAACACTGAAGCTTTCTTT. It specifies CASSAGTANLNTEAFF.

V is TRBV10-2 and J is TRBJ1-2; 12 bases map to TRBD1. The CDR3 has 17 amino acids. Germline V gene data show CDR1 as WSHSY and CDR2 as SAAADI. V lost 10 bases, J lost 3 bases, and 15 bases stayed unmatched. The CDR3 spells CATKSGTGGPNYYGYTF. The CDR3 DNA sequence: TGCGCCACCAAATCCGGGACAGGGGGCCCTAACTACTATGGCTACACCTTC.

The J gene is TRBJ2-1, the V gene TRBV9; D uncertain. Germline lookup yields CDR1 SGDLS and CDR2 YYNGEE. V was pared by 4 bases and J by 9 bases, with 17 bases between. The CDR3 length is 14 residues. In nucleotides, the CDR3 is TGTGCCAGCAGCCCAGAGGCTAGACGGCGTGAGCAGTTCTTC. It is translated as CASSPEARRREQFF.

The rearrangement uses TRBV19 and TRBJ2-7; maybe TRBD2 (5 bases). V was trimmed by 4 bases and J by 0 bases, leaving 10 bases between them. The CDR3 extends over 14 amino acids. Germline V gene data show CDR1 as LNHDA and CDR2 as SQIVND (reference sequence). The CDR3 region is CASSTLGSSYEQYF. The CDR3 DNA follows: TGTGCCAGTAGTACCCTGGGGAGCTCCTACGAGCAGTACTTC.

The chain couples TRBV15 to TRBJ1-2; D remains unclear. Germline CDR1 and CDR2: LNHNV and YYDKDF (reference sequence). V lost 5 bases and J 8 bases, leaving 18 bases between the germline ends. This CDR3 contains 14 residues. CDR3 sequence: CATSPLPEGRGYTF. CDR3 nucleotides: TGTGCCACCAGCCCCCTTCCCGAAGGGAGGGGCTACACCTTC.

The genes are TRBV24-1 and TRBJ2-2; no firm D call. This CDR3 is 12 amino acids long. Per germline, CDR1 KGHDR and CDR2 SFDVKD. Trimming took 8 bases from V and 4 from J, leaving 7 bases between them. CDR3: CATTSPTGELFF. The DNA for the CDR3 is TGTGCCACCACCTCTCCCACCGGGGAGCTGTTTTTT.

The V call is TRBV18, the J call TRBJ2-1, with 9 bases fitting TRBD1. The CDR3 runs to 16 residues. Germline CDR1 is KGHSH and CDR2 is LQKENI. The ends lost 0 bases at V and 2 bases at J; junction bases unmatched: 2. The CDR3 reads CASSPPRQGAYNEQFF. In nucleotides, the CDR3 is TGTGCCAGCTCACCACCCAGACAGGGGGCCTACAATGAGCAGTTCTTC.

This clone was seen only a few times. The rearrangement links TRBV24-1 to TRBJ1-2; perhaps TRBD1 as D (6 bases). V shed 1 base and J shed 8 bases, with 10 bases lying between them. The CDR3 loop spans 13 amino acids. Germline values: CDR1 KGHDR, CDR2 SFDVKD. The CDR3 protein is CATSDFGGDGYTF. DNA of the CDR3: TGTGCCACCAGTGATTTTGGGGGCGACGGCTACACCTTC.

The rearrangement joins TRBV19 to TRBJ1-2; 8 positions agree with TRBD1. This CDR3 comprises 17 residues. Trimming cost V 7 bases and J 3 bases; bases outside gene matches: 16. The germline gives CDR1 LNHDA, CDR2 SQIVND (reference sequence). This CDR3 is CASTEGQGRLVDYGYTF. CDR3 bases: TGTGCCAGTACCGAAGGACAGGGTCGGTTAGTGGACTATGGCTACACCTTC.

The CDR3 bases are TGTGCCATCATGTCCGGACAGATCACCGGGGAGCTGTTTTTT. Protein sequence: CAIMSGQITGELFF. The rearrangement links TRBV10-3 to TRBJ2-2; D might be TRBD1 (6 bases). V was cut by 7 bases and J by 4 bases, with 13 bases left in between. Germline V CDR1 and CDR2: ENHRY, SYGVKD. The length of the CDR3 is 14 residues.

This rearrangement joins TRBV19 to TRBJ2-1, with 7 bases identical to TRBD1. The CDR3 consists of 19 residues. CDR1 is LNHDA and CDR2 is SQIVND in the germline V gene (reference sequence). Trimming at V came to 9 bases and at J to 12 bases, leaving 32 bases not matched to a gene. In nucleotides, the CDR3 is TGTGCCAGCCACCCGCGAGGACAGGACACCCACTCCTCGAGGGCAGGGCAGTTCTTC. Translating it yields CASHPRGQDTHSSRAGQFF.